These 9 T cell receptor beta chains came from one sample sequenced in a study of blood T cell repertoires in COVID-19. Method: immunoSEQ multiplex PCR; TCRdb's copy keeps in-frame clones and lacks some. The table shows 220,000 or so clones, with roughly 80% occurring only once. Sequencing used peripheral blood. These receptors all stem from a woman of 80 years or more with COVID-19, enrolled during active disease.

This chain connects TRBV3-1 (or the pseudogene TRBV3-2) to TRBJ2-4, with D unresolved. Germline V gene data show CDR1 as LGHDT and CDR2 as YNNKEL (reference sequence). The CDR3 consists of 13 residues. With 1 base removed from V and 11 bases from J, the gap between germline ends came to 12 bases. The CDR3 region has the DNA TGTGCCAGCAGCCAAGTCGCAGGAACCTTTCAGTACTTC. Translated: CASSQVAGTFQYF.

V usage is TRBV11-2 and J usage is TRBJ2-3; TRBD1 is a possible D gene (6 bases). Germline CDR1 and CDR2: SGHAT and FQNNGV. Between the trimmed V and J ends, which lost 4 bases and 0 bases, there was a span of 14 bases. The CDR3 has 16 amino acids. The CDR3 loop reads CASSSGAQGSTDTQYF. The DNA of the CDR3 is TGTGCCAGCAGCTCCGGAGCGCAGGGGAGCACAGATACGCAGTATTTT. The whole variable domain, filled in from reference TRBV11-2 and TRBJ2-3, reads EAGVAQSPRYKIIEKRQSVAFWCNPISGHATLYWYQQILGQGPKLLIQFQNNGVVDDSQLPKDRFSAERLKGVDSTLKIQPAKLEDSAVYLCASSSGAQGSTDTQYFGPGTRLTVL.

V usage is TRBV11-3 and J usage is TRBJ2-5; 9 bases agree with TRBD2. From germline, CDR1 is SGHNT and CDR2 YENEEA. With 4 bases clipped from V and 2 bases from J, the junction kept 5 bases outside the gene matches. The CDR3 loop spans 15 amino acids. The CDR3 region has the DNA TGTGCCAGCAGCTACGGACTAGCGAAACAAGAGACCCAGTACTTC. It encodes CASSYGLAKQETQYF.

This chain uses TRBV29-1 with TRBJ2-6, with 11 bases lining up with TRBD1. V lost 3 bases, J lost 0 bases, and 4 bases stayed unmatched. CDR3 length: 17 residues. Germline lookup yields CDR1 SQVTM and CDR2 ANQGSEA. In DNA form, the CDR3 reads TGCAGCGTTGATCGGACAGGGGGCGCCTCTGGGGCCAACGTCCTGACTTTC. It is translated as CSVDRTGGASGANVLTF. Full variable domain (rest looked up from reference TRBV29-1 and TRBJ2-6): SAVISQKPSRDICQRGTSLTIQCQVDSQVTMMFWYRQQPGQSLTLIATANQGSEATYESGFVIDKFPISRPNLTFSTLTVSNMSPEDSSIYLCSVDRTGGASGANVLTFGAGSRLTVL.

The V gene is TRBV30, the J gene TRBJ1-5, with D perhaps matching TRBD1 (6 bases). Germline CDR1 reads GTSNPN; CDR2 reads SVGIG (reference sequence). V was shortened by 0 bases and J by 3 bases, with 12 bases between the two germline ends. There are 15 residues in the CDR3. The CDR3 loop is CAWSVTTGNNQPQHF. CDR3 bases: TGTGCCTGGAGTGTTACGACAGGAAACAATCAGCCCCAGCATTTT.

This clone was seen a single time. This sequence joins TRBV9 and TRBJ2-3, with 7 bases lining up with TRBD2. There are 16 residues in the CDR3. CDR1 and CDR2 from the germline V gene are SGDLS and YYNGEE. Unmatched junction bases numbered 8, after V lost 0 bases and J lost 4 bases. This chain's CDR3 is CASSVEGGRGADTQYF. The CDR3 DNA sequence: TGTGCCAGCAGCGTAGAAGGCGGGAGAGGCGCAGATACGCAGTATTTT.

This chain uses TRBV7-3 with TRBJ1-2; 7 bases match TRBD1. Trimming cost V 4 bases and J 4 bases; bases outside gene matches: 6. Germline CDR1 and CDR2: SGHTA and FQGTGA. The CDR3 is made up of 14 amino acids. The CDR3: CASSSWDSGYGYTF. In DNA, the CDR3 is TGTGCCAGCAGCTCCTGGGACAGCGGCTATGGCTACACCTTC.

V is TRBV14 and J is TRBJ2-7, with TRBD1 as a possible D gene (6 bases). Trimming removed 4 bases from V and 6 bases from J, with 19 bases in between. The germline V gene encodes CDR1 SGHDN and CDR2 FVKESK. This CDR3 has 15 residues. DNA of the CDR3: TGTGCCAGCAGCCGAACCTCAATACAGGGAGCCGAGCAGTACTTC. Translating gives CASSRTSIQGAEQYF.

The chain couples TRBV4-3 to TRBJ2-3, with 11 bases identical to TRBD2. J gave up 0 bases and V 4 bases, and 3 bases lay outside the gene matches. Germline V gene sequence: CDR1 LGHNA, CDR2 YSLEER. The CDR3 loop spans 16 amino acids. The CDR3 protein is CASSPRTSGSTDTQYF. The CDR3 nucleotides are TGCGCCAGCAGCCCCCGGACTAGCGGGAGCACAGATACGCAGTATTTT.